A single sample is the source of the 2 T cell receptor beta chains below, sequenced in a study of post-analysis software for immune sequencing data. Incorporated into the TCR beta cDNA libraries were unique molecular identifiers, which served to reduce PCR and sequencing biases. Each CDR3 protein gets one entry after TCRdb re-called the PCR reads with MiXCR. The data show some 800,000 distinct CDR3 sequences, around 46% seen once. Points from the study as a whole: Higher frequency in patients than in controls was seen for about five TRBV segments, with TRBV5-6, TRBV5-1 and TRBV20-1 among them.

These TCRs are of unknown antigen specificity. The sequenced sample consisted of blood. The origin of the receptors is a girl under 18 with multiple sclerosis.

The rearrangement links TRBV29-1 to TRBJ1-5; no clear D. Trimming took off 4 bases at V and 5 bases at J, with 12 bases between the two ends. Germline CDR1 reads SQVTM; CDR2 reads ANQGSEA. The CDR3 has 13 residues. CDR3 sequence: CSVATHWDQPQHF. CDR3 DNA sequence: TGCAGCGTTGCGACACACTGGGATCAGCCCCAGCATTTT.

The rearrangement joins TRBV7-9 to TRBJ2-1; no clear D. Looked up from germline, CDR1 is SEHNR and CDR2 is FQNEAQ (reference sequence). V was cut by 4 bases and J by 5 bases, with 15 bases left in between. This CDR3 is 15 amino acids long. DNA for the CDR3: TGTGCCAGCAGCTCCATCCGGGCCATAAACAATGAGCAGTTCTTC. This codes for CASSSIRAINNEQFF.